In this sample, the clone carrying this TCR beta chain turned up many times. Other DNA sequences from this sample encode an identical CDR3 as well. The data were obtained in a study of metastatic and nonmetastatic thyroid tumors. None of the patients had undergone any treatment ahead of thyroid surgery. MiXCR reprocessed the PCR reads for TCRdb. The table records 50,000 to 70,000 clones, 4% to 4.5% of them present only once. Germline V gene sequence: CDR1 MNHNS, CDR2 SASEGT. The ends were cut back, 4 bases at V and 5 bases at J, with 9 bases in the middle. The CDR3 has 13 amino acids. The chain has TRBV6-1 and TRBJ1-5; D ambiguous. Sequences were obtained from blood. The TCR sequence derives from a female donor with papillary thyroid cancer or a benign thyroid nodule (not recorded which). Some clones in this sample may be carry-over from other donors' samples. The CDR3 here is CASSAEGHQPQHF. CDR3 nucleotide sequence: TGTGCCAGCAGTGCGGAGGGCCATCAGCCCCAGCATTTT.